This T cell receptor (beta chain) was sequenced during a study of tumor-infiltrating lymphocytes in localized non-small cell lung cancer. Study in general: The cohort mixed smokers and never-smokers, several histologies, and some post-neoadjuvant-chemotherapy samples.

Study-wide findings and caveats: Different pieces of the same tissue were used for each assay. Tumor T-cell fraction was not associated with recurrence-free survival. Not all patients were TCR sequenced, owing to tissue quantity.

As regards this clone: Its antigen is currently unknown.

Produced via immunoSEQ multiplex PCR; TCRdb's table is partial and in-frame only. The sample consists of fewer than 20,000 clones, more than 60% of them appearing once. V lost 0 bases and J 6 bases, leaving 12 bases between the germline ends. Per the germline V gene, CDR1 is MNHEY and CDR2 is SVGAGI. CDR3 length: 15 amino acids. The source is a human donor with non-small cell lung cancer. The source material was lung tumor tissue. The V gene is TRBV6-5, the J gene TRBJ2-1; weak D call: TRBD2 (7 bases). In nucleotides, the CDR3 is TGTGCCAGCAGTTACTCAAGGGGGGGATTCAATGAGCAGTTCTTC. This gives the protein CASSYSRGGFNEQFF.